Each of the 21 T cell receptor beta chains below was sequenced from the same sample in a study of T cells after yellow fever vaccination. MiXCR, applied by TCRdb to the 5' RACE reads, yields one record per CDR3 protein. The table shows 300,000 to 450,000 distinct CDR3 sequences, with around 8.1% occurring only once. Sequenced material: PBMCs, taken more than 40 days after the first yellow fever vaccination. The origin of the receptors is a man younger than 35 who received the YFV17D yellow fever vaccine.

The chain joins TRBV24-1 to TRBJ1-1, with D perhaps matching TRBD1 (6 bases). This CDR3 is 13 amino acids long. CDR1 and CDR2 from the germline V gene are KGHDR and SFDVKD. Trimming removed 9 bases from V and 0 bases from J, with 10 bases in between. CDR3 coding DNA: TGTGCCACCTCCAGGGGCATGAACACTGAAGCTTTCTTT. Protein: CATSRGMNTEAFF.

V and J are TRBV4-1 and TRBJ2-3; TRBD2 agrees at 10 bases. V gave up 1 base and J gave up 6 bases; unmatched junction bases: 7. Germline lookup yields CDR1 MGHRA and CDR2 YSYEKL. This CDR3 has 16 amino acids. The CDR3 DNA is TGCGCCAGCAGCCAAGTTAGCGGGGGGTTCATCGATACGCAGTATTTT. This sequence encodes CASSQVSGGFIDTQYF.

There are a few counts of this clonotype. This rearrangement joins TRBV12-3 or TRBV12-4 to TRBJ2-4, with TRBD2 as a possible D gene (7 bases). This CDR3 contains 15 residues. Deletions cut 6 bases from V and 0 bases from J, with 12 bases between. The CDR3 DNA is TGTGCCAGCAGGGAGGGGGGGCTAGCCAAAAACATTCAGTACTTC. It codes for CASREGGLAKNIQYF.

This clonotype was seen a few times. J is TRBJ2-7 and V is TRBV10-3; TRBD1 agrees at 10 bases. Germline loops: CDR1 ENHRY, CDR2 SYGVKD. This CDR3 has 14 residues. Germline trimming cut 6 bases from V and 4 bases from J; bases unmatched to any gene: 6. CDR3 DNA sequence: TGTGCCATCAGCGCCCAGGGACAGGGGTACGAGCAGTACGTC. Residues: CAISAQGQGYEQYV.

This clonotype was seen repeatedly, ten times or more. The V call is TRBV12-3 or TRBV12-4, the J call TRBJ2-3, with a possible D match to TRBD1 (6 bases). V was clipped by 2 bases and J by 3 bases, with 15 bases between them. The CDR3 loop spans 16 amino acids. Written as DNA, the CDR3 is TGTGCCAGCAGTTTAATCCGCAGGGGAGCAACAGATACGCAGTATTTT. Its protein is CASSLIRRGATDTQYF.

This clonotype showed up just a few times. This sequence joins TRBV7-9 and TRBJ2-7, with D perhaps TRBD2 (5 bases). This CDR3 has 13 amino acids. V lost 6 bases and J lost 6, with 15 bases in between. Per germline, CDR1 SEHNR and CDR2 FQNEAQ (reference sequence). CDR3 region: CASSGDAAGEQYF. CDR3 coding DNA: TGTGCCAGCAGTGGAGACGCGGCGGGCGAGCAGTACTTC.

The J gene is TRBJ2-1, the V gene TRBV6-1, with D maybe TRBD2 (6 bases). Germline V lookup: CDR1 MNHNS, CDR2 SASEGT. The CDR3 is 14 amino acids. The V end was cut by 6 bases, the J end by 7 bases, with 16 bases between. The CDR3 sequence: CASRTRRGVNEQFF. CDR3 sequence (DNA): TGTGCCAGCAGAACAAGGCGGGGAGTTAATGAGCAGTTCTTC.

The rearrangement joins TRBV7-2 to TRBJ1-6; tentative D call: TRBD1 (6 bases). The length of the CDR3 is 17 residues. With 5 bases removed from V and 0 bases from J, the gap between germline ends came to 14 bases. The germline V gene has CDR1 SGHTA and CDR2 FQGNSA. The CDR3 sequence: CASSMTGLSSYNSPLHF. The CDR3 coding sequence is TGTGCCAGCAGCATGACAGGCCTGAGCTCCTATAATTCACCCCTCCACTTT.

V is TRBV5-1 and J is TRBJ1-5; the D gene is possibly TRBD1 (6 bases). Germline V gene sequence: CDR1 SGHRS, CDR2 YFSETQ. The CDR3 runs to 15 residues. Trimming pared 4 bases from V and 3 bases from J, leaving 14 bases between. CDR3 DNA: TGCGCCAGCAGCCCCTTACCAGGGGACAATCAGCCCCAGCATTTT. It encodes CASSPLPGDNQPQHF.

A few counts support this clonotype. This chain connects TRBV5-1 to TRBJ2-3; no clear D gene. The CDR3 is 12 amino acids. The V end was cut by 4 bases, the J end by 4 bases, with 7 bases between. Germline assignment: CDR1 SGHRS and CDR2 YFSETQ. The CDR3 is CASSAQADTQYF. As DNA, the CDR3 is TGCGCCAGCAGCGCTCAGGCAGATACGCAGTATTTT.

This clonotype was counted a few times. Written as DNA, the CDR3 is TGCGCCAGCAGCTTGGTGGGGACTAGCGGGACCCACGAGCAGTACTTC. Translation gives CASSLVGTSGTHEQYF. The chain couples TRBV5-1 to TRBJ2-7; 13 bases match TRBD2. Trimming removed 0 bases from V and 5 bases from J; junction bases left unmatched: 5. CDR1 and CDR2 (germline): SGHRS, YFSETQ. This CDR3 contains 16 residues.

The rearrangement joins TRBV4-2 to TRBJ2-7, with D unclear. Germline V gives CDR1 LGHNA, CDR2 YNFKEQ. V lost 4 bases, J lost 5 bases, and 12 bases lay in between. The CDR3 sequence is 13 residues long. CDR3: CASSPGLLDEQYV. For the CDR3, the DNA is TGTGCCAGCAGCCCCGGGCTCCTCGACGAGCAGTACGTC.

This clonotype showed up just a few times. The chain uses TRBV27 and TRBJ1-4; D might be TRBD1 (5 bases). Germline CDR1 and CDR2: MNHEY and SMNVEV (reference sequence). The length of the CDR3 is 14 residues. V was clipped by 6 bases and J by 3 bases, with 11 bases between them. The CDR3 is CASRQGIANEKLFF. As DNA, the CDR3 is TGTGCCAGCAGGCAGGGTATAGCTAATGAAAAACTGTTTTTT.

V usage is TRBV19 and J usage is TRBJ1-1; D remains ambiguous. CDR3 length: 14 residues. V lost 5 bases to trimming and J lost 6 bases, with 16 bases between them. Germline V gene lookup returns CDR1 LNHDA and CDR2 SQIVND (reference sequence). This CDR3 reads CASSPGSILAEAFF. The CDR3 DNA follows: TGTGCCAGTAGTCCGGGGTCGATCTTGGCTGAAGCTTTCTTT.

This chain links TRBV12-3 or TRBV12-4 with TRBJ2-2, with 8 nucleotides matching TRBD1. V lost 5 bases, J lost 3 bases, and 5 bases stayed unmatched. CDR3 length equals 15 residues. The DNA for the CDR3 is TGTGCCAGCAGTACGGACAGGGTCCACACCGGGGAGCTGTTTTTT. Its translation: CASSTDRVHTGELFF.

This clonotype was observed a few times. The rearrangement links TRBV3-1 to TRBJ2-5; 8 nucleotides line up with TRBD1. This CDR3 has 15 amino acids. From germline, CDR1 is LGHDT and CDR2 YNNKEL (reference sequence). V lost 0 bases to trimming and J lost 4 bases; unmatched junction nucleotides: 4. The CDR3, as DNA: TGTGCCAGCAGCCAAGACTTGGACAGGGCAGAGACCCAGTACTTC. This sequence encodes CASSQDLDRAETQYF.

This chain joins TRBV20-1 and TRBJ2-5; 10 positions match TRBD2. The CDR3 covers 18 residues. V trimming: 1 base; J trimming: 1 base; junction bases outside the gene matches: 12. In germline, CDR1 is DFQATT, CDR2 SNEGSKA (reference sequence). CDR3 residues: CSARGQGSLAGIQETQYF. The CDR3 DNA reads TGCAGTGCTAGAGGTCAGGGGTCACTAGCGGGGATCCAAGAGACCCAGTACTTC.

This clonotype was detected only a few times. V gene TRBV4-1 combines with J gene TRBJ1-6; no clear D. The CDR3 loop spans 15 amino acids. CDR1 and CDR2 (germline): MGHRA, YSYEKL. The germline V and J ends were trimmed by 1 base and 3 bases, with 7 bases remaining between them. The CDR3 loop reads CASSQARSYNSPLHF. The CDR3 nucleotides read TGCGCCAGCAGCCAAGCGCGCAGCTATAATTCACCCCTCCACTTT.

This clonotype was counted between two and nine times. The rearrangement uses TRBV6-2 or TRBV6-3 and TRBJ2-1, with D unclear. V dropped 6 bases and J dropped 5 bases, with 11 bases sitting between them. The CDR3 is 13 amino acids. Germline lookup yields CDR1 MNHEY and CDR2 SVGEGT. In DNA, the CDR3 is TGTGCCAGCAGACAAGACGGACACAATGAGCAGTTCTTC. Translation gives CASRQDGHNEQFF.

This clonotype was found many times. V is TRBV5-5 and J is TRBJ2-1, with 7 bases that match TRBD1. V gave up 3 bases and J gave up 6 bases; unmatched junction bases: 9. The CDR3 extends over 15 amino acids. The germline V gene has CDR1 SGHKS and CDR2 YYEKEE (reference sequence). CDR3: CASSSLETGLNEQFF. In nucleotides, the CDR3 is TGTGCCAGCAGCTCTCTCGAGACAGGGCTCAATGAGCAGTTCTTC.

A few counts support this clonotype. The CDR3 DNA is TGTGCCAGCAGCTTAGGCGTGGGCGGGGAGACCCAGTACTTC. It specifies CASSLGVGGETQYF. The genes are TRBV7-8 and TRBJ2-5, with D maybe TRBD2 (5 bases). The CDR3 runs to 14 residues. The V gene's germline CDR1 is SGHVS and CDR2 FQNEAQ. Trimming took 1 base from V and 5 from J, leaving 11 bases between them. Based on the CDR3 plus reference TRBV7-8 and TRBJ2-5, the full variable domain is GAGVSQSPRYKVAKRGQDVALRCDPISGHVSLFWYQQALGQGPEFLTYFQNEAQLDKSGLPSDRFFAERPEGSVSTLKIQRTQQEDSAVYLCASSLGVGGETQYFGPGTRLLVL.